This TCR beta chain was captured by sequencing in a study of beta chain features in type 1 diabetes. Broader study findings: TCRB CDR3 length was moderately but significantly reduced in all four CD4+ subsets of Type 1 diabetes patients.

Concerning this clone: Its antigen is currently unknown.

The authors reverse transcribed all of the isolated RNA, so sequencing captured expressed TCRB transcripts. Sequencing used immunoSEQ multiplex PCR; TCRdb keeps in-frame clones, though not all of them. The sample carries about 650,000 clones, roughly 12% recorded once. V was cut by 4 bases and J by 5 bases, with 9 bases left in between. The CDR3 consists of 11 residues. Germline-derived CDR1 and CDR2 are SQVTM and ANQGSEA. The TCR sequence derives from a man aged 25 to 40 with type 1 diabetes. J is TRBJ2-7 and V is TRBV29-1, with D uncertain. The sequenced sample consisted of naive CD4+ T cells from blood. This CDR3 is CSVGSLDEQYF. The CDR3 nucleotides are TGCAGCGTTGGGTCCCTCGACGAGCAGTACTTC.